Here is one TCR beta chain with its context. Reprocessing the 5' RACE reads, TCRdb reports a single entry for every CDR3 protein and omits DNA. Here the sample table reports about 210,000 distinct CDR3 sequences. These data belong to a study of monozygotic twins with inflammatory bowel disease. The CDR3 totals 15 residues. Per the germline V gene, CDR1 is SNHLY and CDR2 is FYNNEI. Sequenced material: blood. The chain links TRBV2 to TRBJ2-2; TCRdb calls TRBD1, which cannot be checked without DNA. This receptor was taken from a human donor with ulcerative colitis or Crohn's disease, or a healthy co-twin of an affected twin (not recorded which). This CDR3 is CASRGGQGTTGELFF.